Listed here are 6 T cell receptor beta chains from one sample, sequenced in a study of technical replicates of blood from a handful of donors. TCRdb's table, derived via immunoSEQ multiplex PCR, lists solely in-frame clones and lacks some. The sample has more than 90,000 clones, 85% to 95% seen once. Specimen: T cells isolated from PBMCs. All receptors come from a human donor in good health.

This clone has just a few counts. Here the CDR3 reads CASSPIDRERQPQHF. CDR3 nucleotide sequence: TGTGCCAGTTCACCGATTGACAGGGAGCGTCAGCCCCAGCATTTT. The chain couples TRBV19 to TRBJ1-5; TRBD1 aligns across 7 bases. This CDR3 has 15 amino acids. The germline V gene encodes CDR1 LNHDA and CDR2 SQIVND (reference sequence). With 8 bases clipped from V and 6 bases from J, the junction kept 13 bases outside the gene matches.

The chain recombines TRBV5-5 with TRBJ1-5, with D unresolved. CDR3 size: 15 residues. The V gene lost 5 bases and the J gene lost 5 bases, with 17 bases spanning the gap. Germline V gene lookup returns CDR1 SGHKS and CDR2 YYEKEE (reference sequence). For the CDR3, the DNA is TGTGCCAGCAGTTTTCTCCGCGGCGGGGATCAGCCCCAGCATTTT. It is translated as CASSFLRGGDQPQHF.

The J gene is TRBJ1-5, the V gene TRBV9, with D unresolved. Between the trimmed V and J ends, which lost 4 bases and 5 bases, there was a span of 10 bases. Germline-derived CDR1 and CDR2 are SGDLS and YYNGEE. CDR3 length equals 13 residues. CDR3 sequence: CASSPTPDQPQHF. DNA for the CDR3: TGTGCCAGCAGCCCTACCCCGGATCAGCCCCAGCATTTT.

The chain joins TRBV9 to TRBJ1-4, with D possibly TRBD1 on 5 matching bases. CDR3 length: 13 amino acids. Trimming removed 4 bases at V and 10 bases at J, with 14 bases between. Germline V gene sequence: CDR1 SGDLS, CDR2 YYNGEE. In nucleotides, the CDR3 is TGTGCCAGCAGCCCCCGGGGGGTCGGAAAACTGTTTTTT. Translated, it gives CASSPRGVGKLFF.

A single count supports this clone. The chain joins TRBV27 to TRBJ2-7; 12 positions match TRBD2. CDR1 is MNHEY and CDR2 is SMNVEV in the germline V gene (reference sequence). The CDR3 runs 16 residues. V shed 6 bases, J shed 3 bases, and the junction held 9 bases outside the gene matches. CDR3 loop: CASRPVGLAGIYEQYF. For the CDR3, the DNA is TGTGCCAGCAGGCCAGTCGGACTAGCGGGAATCTACGAGCAGTACTTC.

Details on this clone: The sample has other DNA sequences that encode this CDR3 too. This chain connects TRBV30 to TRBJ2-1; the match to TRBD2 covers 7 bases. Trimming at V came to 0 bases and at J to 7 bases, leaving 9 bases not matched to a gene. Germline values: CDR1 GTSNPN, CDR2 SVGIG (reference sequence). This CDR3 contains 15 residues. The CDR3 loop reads CAWSVEGGSLNEQFF. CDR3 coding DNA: TGTGCCTGGAGTGTAGAGGGCGGGAGTTTAAATGAGCAGTTCTTC. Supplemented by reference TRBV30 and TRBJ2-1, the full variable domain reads SQTIHQWPATLVQPVGSPLSLECTVEGTSNPNLYWYRQAAGRGLQLLFYSVGIGQISSEVPQNLSASRPQDRQFILSSKKLLLSDSGFYLCAWSVEGGSLNEQFFGPGTRLTVL.